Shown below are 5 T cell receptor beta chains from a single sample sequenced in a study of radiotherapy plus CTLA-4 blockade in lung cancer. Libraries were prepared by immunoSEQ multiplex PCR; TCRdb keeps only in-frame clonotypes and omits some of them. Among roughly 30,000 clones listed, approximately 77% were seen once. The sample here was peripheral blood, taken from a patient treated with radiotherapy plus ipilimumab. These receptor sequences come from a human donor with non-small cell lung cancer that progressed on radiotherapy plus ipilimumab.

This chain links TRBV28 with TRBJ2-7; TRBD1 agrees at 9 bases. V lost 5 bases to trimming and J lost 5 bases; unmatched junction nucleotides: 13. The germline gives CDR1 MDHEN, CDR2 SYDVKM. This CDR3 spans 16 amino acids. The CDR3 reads CASSEPGQGIGNEQYF. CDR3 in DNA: TGTGCCAGCAGTGAACCGGGACAGGGTATCGGGAACGAGCAGTACTTC.

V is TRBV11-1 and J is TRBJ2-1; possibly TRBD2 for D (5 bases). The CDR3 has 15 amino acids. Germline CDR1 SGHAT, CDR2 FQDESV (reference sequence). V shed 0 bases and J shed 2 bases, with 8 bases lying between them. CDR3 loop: CASSLAGAPYNEQFF. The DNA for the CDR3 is TGTGCCAGCAGCTTAGCGGGAGCGCCCTACAATGAGCAGTTCTTC.

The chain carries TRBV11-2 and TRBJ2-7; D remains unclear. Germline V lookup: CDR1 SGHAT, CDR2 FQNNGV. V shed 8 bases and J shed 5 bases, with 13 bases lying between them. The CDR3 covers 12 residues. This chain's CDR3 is CASGDSWNEQYF. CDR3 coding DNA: TGTGCCAGCGGAGACTCGTGGAACGAGCAGTACTTC.

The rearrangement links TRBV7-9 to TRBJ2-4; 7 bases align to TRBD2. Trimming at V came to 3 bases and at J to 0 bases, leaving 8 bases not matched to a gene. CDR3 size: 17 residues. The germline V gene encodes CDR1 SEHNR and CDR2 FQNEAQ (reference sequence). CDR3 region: CASSLWRENPAKNIQYF. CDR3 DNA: TGTGCCAGCAGCTTGTGGCGGGAGAACCCAGCCAAAAACATTCAGTACTTC. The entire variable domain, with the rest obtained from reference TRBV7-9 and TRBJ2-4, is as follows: DTGVSQNPRHKITKRGQNVTFRCDPISEHNRLYWYRQTLGQGPEFLTYFQNEAQLEKSRLLSDRFSAERPKGSFSTLEIQRTEQGDSAMYLCASSLWRENPAKNIQYFGAGTRLSVL.

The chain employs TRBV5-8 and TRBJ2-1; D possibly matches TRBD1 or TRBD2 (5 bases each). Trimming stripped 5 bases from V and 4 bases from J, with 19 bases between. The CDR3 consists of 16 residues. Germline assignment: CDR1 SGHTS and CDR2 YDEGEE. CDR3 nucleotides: TGTGCCAGCAGTTATCCGGGACGATCTAGTTACAATGAGCAGTTCTTC. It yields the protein CASSYPGRSSYNEQFF.